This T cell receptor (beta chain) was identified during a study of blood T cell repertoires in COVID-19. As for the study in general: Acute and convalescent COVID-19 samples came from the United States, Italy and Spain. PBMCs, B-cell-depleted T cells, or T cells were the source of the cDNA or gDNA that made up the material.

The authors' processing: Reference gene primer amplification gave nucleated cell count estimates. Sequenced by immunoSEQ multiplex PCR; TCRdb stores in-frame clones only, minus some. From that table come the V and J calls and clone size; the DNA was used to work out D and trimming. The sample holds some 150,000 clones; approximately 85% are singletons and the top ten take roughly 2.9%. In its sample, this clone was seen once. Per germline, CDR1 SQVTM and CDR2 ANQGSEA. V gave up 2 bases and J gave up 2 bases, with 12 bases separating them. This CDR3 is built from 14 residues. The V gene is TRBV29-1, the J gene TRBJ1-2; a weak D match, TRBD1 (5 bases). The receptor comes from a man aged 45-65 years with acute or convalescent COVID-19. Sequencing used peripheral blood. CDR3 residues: CSVEKGRGNYGYTF. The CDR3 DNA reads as TGCAGCGTTGAAAAGGGACGGGGGAACTATGGCTACACCTTC.